This T cell receptor (beta chain) derives from a study of T cells after yellow fever vaccination. Study background: Fractions of limited cellularity were prepared by means of SMART-Seq v4 Ultra Low Input. Study-wide results and caveats: Abundant contaminating clonotypes from the bulk population could appear in FACS-sorted repertoires. It was a weaker secondary response, yet one that peaked faster, at day 5 versus 15.

This clonotype was picked up many times. The target antigen is unknown. V was shortened by 6 bases and J by 1 base, with 15 bases between the two germline ends. Germline CDR1 and CDR2: SQVTM and ANQGSEA. The CDR3 has 15 residues. Synthesis of TCR cDNA relied on 5'RACE template switching, which attached a universal primer site and UMIs. TCRdb independently ran MiXCR on the 5' RACE reads; one entry per CDR3 protein. This table holds about 57,000 distinct CDR3 sequences, approximately 7% found once. The sequenced sample was CD8+ T cells sorted from PBMCs, obtained 15 days after the yellow fever booster vaccination. J is TRBJ2-2 and V is TRBV29-1; TRBD1 is a possible D gene (6 bases). The sequence was collected from a man aged 30-40 years who received the YFV17D yellow fever vaccine. CDR3 in DNA: TGCAGCGTCCAGAAAGACAGGAGGAACACCGGGGAGCTGTTTTTT. It encodes CSVQKDRRNTGELFF.